This entry concerns a single T cell receptor (beta chain). Its matching antigen is unknown. An end of the junction differs from the germline gene, which may be a read error. The sample originates from a study of T-cell reconstitution after alpha-beta-depleted transplantation in children. Points from the study as a whole: Where alpha-beta T cells came from about two months after transplant was reportedly several hundred expanded graft clones. T-cell numbers and diversity one year post-transplant derived largely from freshly generated T cells. Certain patients had high TCRbeta diversity at day 60, and it came from recipient T cells and thymic progenitors that survived.

Unique molecular identifiers were used to barcode this TCRbeta library. TCRdb analysed the PCR reads with MiXCR anew, one entry per CDR3 protein. Counted here are 250,000 to 400,000 distinct CDR3 sequences, around 25% occurring once; the ten biggest clones make up about a tenth. From germline, CDR1 is SEHNR and CDR2 FQNEAQ (reference sequence). This CDR3 spans 17 amino acids. The sample consisted of PBMCs, mostly from graft donor cells, taken 180 days after TCRalphabeta/CD19-depleted stem cell transplant. The rearrangement uses TRBV7-9 and TRBJ1-5; perhaps TRBD1 as D (5 bases). The source is a male patient aged 10-17 years who had a stem cell transplant for acute lymphoblastic leukemia, so the T cells may come from the graft donor. The CDR3 reads CASSLALRGAAGQPQHF. Here the CDR3 DNA reads TGTGCCAGCAGTTTAGCGCTTCGAGGGGCCGCCGGTCAGCCCCAGCATTTT.